Shown below are 11 T cell receptor beta chains from a single sample sequenced in a study of T-cell memory formation after mild COVID-19. A single record per CDR3 protein comes from TCRdb applying MiXCR to the 5' RACE reads. This repertoire shows around 180,000 distinct CDR3 sequences, under 20% found once; its top ten account for about 2.1%. The material sequenced was PBMCs or a T cell subset sorted from them (not recorded which). The receptors here all came from an adult woman who had mild COVID-19 (a few samples of this study predate the infection). Cell type and time point are not known.

The rearrangement joins TRBV12-3 or TRBV12-4 to TRBJ2-2; 11 nucleotides align to TRBD2. This CDR3 comprises 14 residues. V lost 9 bases, J lost 3 bases, and 3 bases stayed unmatched. The CDR3 DNA sequence: TGTGCCAGTGGGACTAGCGGATACACCGGGGAGCTGTTTTTT. Its translation is CASGTSGYTGELFF.

There are a few counts of this clonotype. The chain has TRBV7-8 and TRBJ2-1, with 11 bases fitting TRBD2. V gave up 6 bases and J gave up 2 bases; unmatched junction bases: 6. The CDR3 is made up of 16 amino acids. Per germline, CDR1 SGHVS and CDR2 FQNEAQ. The CDR3, as DNA: TGTGCCAGCAGTACCCGACTAGCGGGGCCCTACAATGAGCAGTTCTTC. Amino acids: CASSTRLAGPYNEQFF.

The V and J genes are TRBV5-6 and TRBJ2-7; 11 bases are a match to TRBD2. J was trimmed by 2 bases and V by 4 bases; bases with no gene match: 8. The germline gives CDR1 SGHDT, CDR2 YYEEEE. This CDR3 spans 16 amino acids. The CDR3 coding sequence is TGTGCCAGCAGCGAGACCGGGACTAGCGGTACCTACGAGCAGTACTTC. It encodes CASSETGTSGTYEQYF.

This clonotype appeared a few times. This chain links TRBV20-1 with TRBJ2-7; no clear D. The V gene lost 6 bases and the J gene lost 6 bases, with 9 bases spanning the gap. Germline V gives CDR1 DFQATT, CDR2 SNEGSKA (reference sequence). This CDR3 has 10 amino acids. Written as DNA, the CDR3 is TGCAGTGCAACGACACTCGAGCAGTACTTC. This gives the protein CSATTLEQYF.

The chain recombines TRBV7-2 with TRBJ1-1; possibly TRBD1 for D (5 bases). Germline V gene lookup returns CDR1 SGHTA and CDR2 FQGNSA. The CDR3 consists of 14 residues. V was cut by 4 bases and J by 2 bases, with 11 bases left in between. The CDR3 loop reads CASSSGTPNTEAFF. In DNA form, the CDR3 reads TGTGCCAGCAGCTCTGGGACGCCTAACACTGAAGCTTTCTTT.

This clonotype has a count of ten or more. This chain joins TRBV5-6 and TRBJ2-7; the match to TRBD1 covers 9 bases. V lost 2 bases and J lost 13; bases outside the gene matches: 10. The CDR3 length is 13 residues. CDR1 SGHDT and CDR2 YYEEEE come from the germline V gene. In nucleotides, the CDR3 is TGTGCCAGCAGCTTAGAGCCGGGACAGGGCTCCTACTTC. Protein: CASSLEPGQGSYF.

This sequence joins TRBV7-3 and TRBJ2-7; D remains unclear. Germline V gene sequence: CDR1 SGHTA, CDR2 FQGTGA. The CDR3 extends over 13 amino acids. Trimming removed 2 bases at V and 4 bases at J, with 9 bases between. CDR3 amino acids: CASSLEFKYEQYF. The CDR3 region has the DNA TGTGCCAGCAGCTTAGAGTTCAAGTACGAGCAGTACTTC.

The chain uses TRBV2 and TRBJ1-6, with TRBD1 as a possible D gene (5 bases). Germline-derived CDR1 and CDR2 are SNHLY and FYNNEI. The CDR3 extends over 12 amino acids. V shed 4 bases and J shed 9 bases, with 7 bases lying between them. CDR3 DNA sequence: TGTGCCAGCAGTGCGGGGCCTTCACCCCTCCACTTT. This encodes CASSAGPSPLHF. The full variable domain, in which reference TRBV2 and TRBJ1-6 provide the parts outside the CDR3, is EPEVTQTPSHQVTQMGQEVILRCVPISNHLYFYWYRQILGQKVEFLVSFYNNEISEKSEIFDDQFSVERPDGSNFTLKIRSTKLEDSAMYFCASSAGPSPLHFGNGTRLTVT.

The rearrangement uses TRBV2 and TRBJ2-4, with 7 bases identical to TRBD2. V dropped 6 bases and J dropped 7; count of bases not matched to a gene: 9. CDR3 length: 14 amino acids. Germline CDR1 and CDR2: SNHLY and FYNNEI. DNA of the CDR3: TGTGCCAGCAGCTTGAGCGGGACCCCTAACATTCAGTACTTC. It is translated as CASSLSGTPNIQYF.

This clonotype was found a few times. The gene calls are TRBV5-6 and TRBJ2-3, with D maybe TRBD2 (6 bases). V was clipped by 1 base and J by 3 bases, with 12 bases between them. The CDR3 contains 15 residues. Germline assignment: CDR1 SGHDT and CDR2 YYEEEE. The chain's CDR3 is CASSLLAEGTDTQYF. In DNA, the CDR3 is TGTGCCAGCAGCTTGTTAGCGGAGGGGACAGATACGCAGTATTTT.

This clonotype occurred a few times. The chain couples TRBV7-2 to TRBJ2-3, with 13 positions matching TRBD2. The V gene's germline CDR1 is SGHTA and CDR2 FQGNSA. The CDR3 sequence is 15 residues long. After removal of 5 bases from V and 10 bases from J, the junction contained 9 bases not matched to a gene. CDR3 amino acids: CASSATGTSGVPQYF. The CDR3 region has the DNA TGTGCCAGCAGCGCGACCGGGACTAGCGGGGTCCCGCAGTATTTT.